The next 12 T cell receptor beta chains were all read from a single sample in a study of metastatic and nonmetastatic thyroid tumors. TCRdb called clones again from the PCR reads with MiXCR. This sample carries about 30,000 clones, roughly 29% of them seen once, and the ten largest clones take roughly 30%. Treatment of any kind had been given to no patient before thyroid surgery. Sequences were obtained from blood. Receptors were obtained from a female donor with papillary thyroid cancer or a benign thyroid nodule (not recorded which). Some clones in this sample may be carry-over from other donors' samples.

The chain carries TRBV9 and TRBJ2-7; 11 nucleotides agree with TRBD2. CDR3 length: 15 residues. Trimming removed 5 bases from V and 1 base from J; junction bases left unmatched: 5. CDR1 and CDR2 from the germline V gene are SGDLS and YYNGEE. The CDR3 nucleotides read TGTGCCAGCAGTCTGGGGACTAGCGGTTCCTACGAGCAGTACTTC. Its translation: CASSLGTSGSYEQYF.

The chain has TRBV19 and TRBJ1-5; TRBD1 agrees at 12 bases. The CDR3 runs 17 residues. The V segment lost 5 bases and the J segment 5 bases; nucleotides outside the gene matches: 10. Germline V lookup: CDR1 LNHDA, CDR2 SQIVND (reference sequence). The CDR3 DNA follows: TGTGCCAGTAGTGGCCATCCGGGACAGGGGGCCGATCAGCCCCAGCATTTT. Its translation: CASSGHPGQGADQPQHF.

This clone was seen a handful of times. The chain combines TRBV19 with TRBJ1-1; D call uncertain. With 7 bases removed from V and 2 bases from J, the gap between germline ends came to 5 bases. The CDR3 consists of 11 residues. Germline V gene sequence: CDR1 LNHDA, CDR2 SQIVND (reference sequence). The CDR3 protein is CASTRNTEAFF. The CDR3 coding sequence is TGTGCCAGTACTCGAAACACTGAAGCTTTCTTT.

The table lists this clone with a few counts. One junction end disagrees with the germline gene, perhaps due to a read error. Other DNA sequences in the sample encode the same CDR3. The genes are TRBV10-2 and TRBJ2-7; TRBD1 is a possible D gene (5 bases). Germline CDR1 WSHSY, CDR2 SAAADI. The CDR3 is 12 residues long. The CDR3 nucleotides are TGCGCCAGCAGGGACACGACATACGAGCAGTACTTT. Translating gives CASRDTTYEQYF.

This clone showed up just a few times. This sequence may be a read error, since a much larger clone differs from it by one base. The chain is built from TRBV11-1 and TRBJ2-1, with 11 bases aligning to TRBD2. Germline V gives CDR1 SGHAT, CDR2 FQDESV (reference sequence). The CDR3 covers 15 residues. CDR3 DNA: TGTGCCAGCAGCACGACTAGCGGGAAGTACAGTGAGCAGCTCTTC. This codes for CASSTTSGKYSEQLF. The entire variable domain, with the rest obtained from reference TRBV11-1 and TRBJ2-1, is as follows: EAEVAQSPRYKITEKSQAVAFWCDPISGHATLYWYRQILGQGPELLVQFQDESVVDDSQLPKDRFSAERLKGVDSTLKIQPAELGDSAMYLCASSTTSGKYSEQLFGPGTRLTVL.

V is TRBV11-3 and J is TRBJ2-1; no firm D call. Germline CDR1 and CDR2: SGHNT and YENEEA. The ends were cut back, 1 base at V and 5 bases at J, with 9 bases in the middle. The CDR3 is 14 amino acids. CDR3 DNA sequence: TGTGCCAGCAGCTTAGGATGGCGGAACAATGAGCAGTTCTTC. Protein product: CASSLGWRNNEQFF.

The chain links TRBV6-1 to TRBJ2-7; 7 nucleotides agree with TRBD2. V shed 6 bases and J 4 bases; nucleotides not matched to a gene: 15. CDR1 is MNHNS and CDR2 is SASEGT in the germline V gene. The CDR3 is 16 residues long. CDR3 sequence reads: CASSQILASLLYEQYF. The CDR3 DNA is TGTGCCAGCAGCCAGATACTAGCGTCACTTCTTTACGAGCAGTACTTC.

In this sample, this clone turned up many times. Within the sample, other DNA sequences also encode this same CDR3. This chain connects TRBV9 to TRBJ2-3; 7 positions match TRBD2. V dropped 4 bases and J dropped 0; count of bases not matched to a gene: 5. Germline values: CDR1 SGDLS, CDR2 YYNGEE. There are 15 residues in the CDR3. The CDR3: CASSSSGTSTDTQYF. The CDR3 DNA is TGTGCCAGCAGCTCGAGCGGGACTAGCACAGATACGCAGTATTTT.

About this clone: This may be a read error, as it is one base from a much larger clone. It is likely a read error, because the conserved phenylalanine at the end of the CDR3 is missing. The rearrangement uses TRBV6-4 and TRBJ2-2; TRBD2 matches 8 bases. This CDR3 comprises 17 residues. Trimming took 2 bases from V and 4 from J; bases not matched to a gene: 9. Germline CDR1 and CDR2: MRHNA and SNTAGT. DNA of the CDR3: TGTGCCAGCAGTGACGGGGGACTAGGGACGGGCACCGGGGAGCTGTTTGTT. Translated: CASSDGGLGTGTGELFV.

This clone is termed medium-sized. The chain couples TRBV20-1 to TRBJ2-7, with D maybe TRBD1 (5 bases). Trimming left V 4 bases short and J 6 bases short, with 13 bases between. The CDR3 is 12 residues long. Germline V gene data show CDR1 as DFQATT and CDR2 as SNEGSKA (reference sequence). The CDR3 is CSAIGIQGEQYF. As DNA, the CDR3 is TGCAGTGCTATCGGCATCCAGGGCGAGCAGTACTTC.

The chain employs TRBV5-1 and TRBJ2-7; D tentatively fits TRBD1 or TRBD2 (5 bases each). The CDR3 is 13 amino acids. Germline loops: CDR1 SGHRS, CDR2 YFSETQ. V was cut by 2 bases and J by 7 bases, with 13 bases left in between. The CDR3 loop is CASSFGTPGEQYF. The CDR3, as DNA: TGCGCCAGCAGCTTCGGGACCCCGGGTGAGCAGTACTTC.

The CDR3 loop reads CSARDVGLAGYTGELFF. The CDR3 nucleotides are TGCAGTGCTAGAGATGTAGGGCTAGCGGGCTACACCGGGGAGCTGTTTTTT. V usage is TRBV20-1 and J usage is TRBJ2-2; TRBD2 matches 8 bases. This CDR3 has 17 amino acids. Looked up from germline, CDR1 is DFQATT and CDR2 is SNEGSKA (reference sequence). Trimming at V came to 0 bases and at J to 3 bases, leaving 9 bases not matched to a gene.